A selection of T cell receptor beta chains follows, all from one sample in a study of blood T cell repertoires in COVID-19. Profiled with immunoSEQ multiplex PCR; TCRdb holds only in-frame clones, not every one. The sample has 56,000 or so clones, approximately 89% seen once. What was sequenced was peripheral blood. These receptors originate from a woman aged 55-70 years with COVID-19, enrolled during active disease. Both conserved end residues are trimmed from each CDR3.

TRBV7-9	TRBJ1-2	ASSFGQGNGYT
TRBV7-2	TRBJ2-1	ASSGQSGGYNEQF
TRBV7-8	TRBJ2-2	ASTLGLHTGELF
TRBV29-1	TRBJ2-5	SVADRGIQETQY
TRBV3-1/TRBV3-2	TRBJ2-2	ASSQEVGLAGVGTGELF
TRBV10-1	TRBJ2-2	ASKGDTGELF
TRBV7-8	TRBJ2-2	ASSPRDSPGTGELF
TRBV5-6	TRBJ1-4	ASSLLYRGKEKLF
TRBV7-8	TRBJ2-1	ASSLAGRTAGEQF
TRBV2	TRBJ2-2	ASSEYRTGGGHGELF
TRBV7-2	TRBJ1-1	ASSFGQGAEAF
TRBV6-1	TRBJ1-5	ASSDRGVSNQPQH
TRBV10-3	TRBJ2-3	AIGRTGAVDTQY
TRBV6-1	TRBJ2-6	ASSESFARSGANVLT
TRBV27	TRBJ2-1	ASSLTGTANEQF
TRBV2	TRBJ1-6	ASRSAGSPLH
TRBV6-5	TRBJ1-4	ASSYSTGGTNEKLF
TRBV19	TRBJ2-7	ASSSRTGSYEQY
TRBV27	TRBJ2-1	ASSREEGADNEQF
TRBV5-1	TRBJ1-1	ASSWDRLNTEAF
TRBV24-1	TRBJ2-2	ATGLAGGVGELF
TRBV2	TRBJ2-7	ASSEALLWEGGYEQY
TRBV5-1	TRBJ1-3	ASSADMSSGNTIY
TRBV6-5	TRBJ2-2	ASSYSTGVTGELF
TRBV6-5	TRBJ2-2	ASKVAGELSGELF
TRBV5-1	TRBJ2-1	ASIPQDGNEQF
TRBV12-3/TRBV12-4	TRBJ2-7	ASSSLGGEQY
TRBV7-2	TRBJ2-2	ASSFGTTKTGELF